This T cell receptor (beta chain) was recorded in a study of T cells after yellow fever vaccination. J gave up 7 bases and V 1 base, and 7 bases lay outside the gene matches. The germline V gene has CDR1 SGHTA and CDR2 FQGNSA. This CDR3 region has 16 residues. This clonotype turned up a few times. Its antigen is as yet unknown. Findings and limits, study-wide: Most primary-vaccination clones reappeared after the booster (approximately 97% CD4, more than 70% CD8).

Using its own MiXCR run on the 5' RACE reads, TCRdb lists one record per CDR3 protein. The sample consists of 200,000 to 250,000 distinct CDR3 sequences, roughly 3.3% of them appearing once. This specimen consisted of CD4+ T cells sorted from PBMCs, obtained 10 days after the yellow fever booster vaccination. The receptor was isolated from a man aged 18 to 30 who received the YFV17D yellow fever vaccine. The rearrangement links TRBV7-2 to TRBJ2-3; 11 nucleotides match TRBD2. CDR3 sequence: CASSLGSSGGLNTQYF. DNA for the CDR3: TGTGCCAGCAGCTTAGGCTCTAGCGGGGGGCTGAATACGCAGTATTTT.